This TCR beta chain was sequenced in a study of CXCR3-negative and CXCR3-positive naive CD8 T cells. The CDR3 is 14 residues long. Each TRB cDNA library was prepared by 5' RACE (with UMI labels). TCRdb reprocessed the 5' RACE reads and keeps a single row for each CDR3 protein, giving no DNA. The listing contains 3,000 to 4,000 distinct CDR3 sequences. The chain uses TRBV12-3 or TRBV12-4 and TRBJ1-1. The sample was naive CXCR3- CD8+ T cells from blood. Subset noted: CD45RO-CCR7+CD27+CD95- naive CD8+ T cells lacking CXCR3 (TNR3-). The clonotype originates from a human donor in good health. Some clones in this sample may be carry-over from other donors' samples. CDR3 protein: CASSPKGETNEAFF.